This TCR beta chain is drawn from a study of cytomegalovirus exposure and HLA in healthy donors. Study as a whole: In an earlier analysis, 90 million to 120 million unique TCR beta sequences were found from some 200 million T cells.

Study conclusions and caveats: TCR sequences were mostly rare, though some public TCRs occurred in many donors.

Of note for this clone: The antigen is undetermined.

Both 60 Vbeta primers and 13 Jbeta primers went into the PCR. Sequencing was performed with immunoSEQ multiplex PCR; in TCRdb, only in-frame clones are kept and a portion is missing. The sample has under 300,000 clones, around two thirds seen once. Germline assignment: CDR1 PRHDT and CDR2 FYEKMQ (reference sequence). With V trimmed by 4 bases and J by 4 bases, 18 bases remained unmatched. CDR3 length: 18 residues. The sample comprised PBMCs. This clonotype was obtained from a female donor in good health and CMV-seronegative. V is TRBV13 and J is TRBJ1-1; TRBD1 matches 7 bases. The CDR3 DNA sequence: TGTGCCAGCAGCTCTCCTCAACTAGTGACACAGGGGTCCACTGAAGCTTTCTTT. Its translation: CASSSPQLVTQGSTEAFF. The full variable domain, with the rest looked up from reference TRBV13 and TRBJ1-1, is AAGVIQSPRHLIKEKRETATLKCYPIPRHDTVYWYQQGPGQDPQFLISFYEKMQSDKGSIPDRFSAQQFSDYHSELNMSSLELGDSALYFCASSSPQLVTQGSTEAFFGQGTRLTVV.